The clone carrying this T cell receptor beta chain appeared a single time. Its specificity is not known. This sample is drawn from a study of T cell responses to AZD1222 COVID-19 vaccine. General study findings and limits: Spike-specific TCR depth and breadth grew after two AZD1222 doses.

Generated by immunoSEQ multiplex PCR, the TCRdb table keeps only in-frame clones and is missing some. The table includes over 150,000 clones, roughly 91% detected once. CDR1 is SGHNT, CDR2 YYREEE, per germline (reference sequence). With 3 bases clipped from V and 8 bases from J, the junction kept 20 bases outside the gene matches. The CDR3 contains 17 residues. The sample was peripheral blood, taken 28 days after the second dose of the MenACWY control vaccine. The clonotype comes from an adult who received the MenACWY meningococcal vaccine as a control. V is TRBV5-4 and J is TRBJ2-7, with TRBD2 matching over 7 bases. The CDR3 spells CASSSPGGTGTLRKQYF. CDR3 DNA sequence: TGTGCCAGCAGCTCCCCCGGGGGGACGGGAACCCTACGAAAGCAGTACTTC.